This T cell receptor (beta chain) stems from a study of shared clonotypes between healthy human individuals. The CDR3 length is 15 residues. CDR1 and CDR2 from the germline V gene are MDHEN and SYDVKM. This table comes from immunoSEQ multiplex PCR, and its TCRdb copy is limited to in-frame clones, with some not included. Among more than 550,000 clones listed, roughly two thirds were seen once. The sequence was obtained from a young woman in good health. The chain employs TRBV28 and TRBJ2-5, with 12 nucleotides matching TRBD2. The J call is uncertain, as TRBJ2-7 better fits the DNA end. Specimen: memory CD4+ T cells sorted from blood. The sample's subset: CD45RA-negative fraction. The CDR3 is CASSLETSGRGEQYF. CDR3 sequence (DNA): TGTGCCAGCAGTTTAGAGACTAGCGGGAGAGGCGAGCAGTACTTC.